The clone carrying this T cell receptor beta chain was recorded at least ten times. Antigen unknown. Germline-derived CDR1 and CDR2 are MNHNY and SVGAGI (reference sequence). The length of the CDR3 is 15 residues. Trimming took off 0 bases at V and 4 bases at J, with 10 bases between the two ends. The source of the sample is a study of blood T cells in healthy people across ages. Study-wide results and caveats: Total diversity from one million sequenced T cells was likely underestimated. Roughly linearly, TCR beta diversity per million T cells fell as age increased. Because donor CMV status was unknown, expanded clonotype changes were possibly confounded.

Russia was home to the donors, healthy Caucasian individuals aged about 6 to 90. It was with a sample-barcoded 5' primer and a J-beta primer mix that a second PCR of about 6 to 12 cycles was run. One entry per CDR3 protein, called by TCRdb with MiXCR from the 5' RACE reads. The sample lists fewer than 700,000 distinct CDR3 sequences, less than 60% occurring once. The chain combines TRBV6-6 with TRBJ1-5; D is uncertain. The material sequenced was blood. The TCR comes from a man older than 75 in good health. CDR3 DNA sequence: TGTGCCAGCAGTTACTCGCGGGCAGAGAATCAGCCCCAGCATTTT. Its protein product is CASSYSRAENQPQHF.